This record looks at one TCR beta chain sequence and its context. The target of this receptor is not known. Nothing much larger sits one base from this clone, and base qualities are not available. The library was made by the immunoSEQ multiplex PCR assay. Each sample was run at survey resolution as two replicates of around 200 ng apiece, for a total of around 400 ng of DNA. The hsTCRB kit detected rearranged TCRB sequences in genomic DNA using multiplex PCR primers targeting V and J genes. In the first PCR, the CDR3 region was amplified for roughly 33 cycles with the QIAGEN Multiplex PCR Kit. A second PCR of roughly 8 cycles attached sample barcodes and Illumina adapters to each replicate. A QuantStudio 6 together with the KAPA library quantification kit was used to quantify the pooled libraries. Approximately 15 pM of pooled libraries went onto an Illumina MiSeq for sequencing, using single-end reads of 156 cycles plus an index read of 15 cycles. The source study handled its data this way. Of more than 150,000 unique clonotypes, 1.5% to 2% were flagged by VDJdb annotation as previously reported viral-epitope-specific. Raw reads were processed into normalized, annotated TCRB repertoires with the immunoSEQ Data Assistant and immunoSEQ Analyzer. Clonotype analysis used the immunarch R package version 0.6.5 and BioAnalyzer. Before richness was estimated, every repertoire was downsampled to match the clone count of the smallest repertoire. Clonotypes were categorized as expanded, contracted or novel by Fisher's exact tests, where a novel clonotype had zero frequency before treatment. GLIPH2 clustered significantly changed CDR3 beta sequences using simulation_depth=1000 and kmer_min_depth=3, excluding CDR3s shorter than five residues. TCRdb mirrors the immuneACCESS table, restricted to in-frame sequences. Some clones are absent from its copies; in checked studies, under half trace to an unresolved V gene, and the reason for the others is unknown. From that table come the V and J calls and clone size; the DNA was used to work out D and trimming. Recorded for this sample are about 1,900 clones; 86% of them occurred a single time. The ten largest account for 3.5% of the sample.

The data originate from a study of hypomethylating agent response in myelodysplastic syndrome (dated by TCRdb to the early 2020s). With respect to the entire study: The hypomethylating agent given was azacitidine in about 70% of the 11 patients and decitabine in 3 of 11 patients. The cohort included several male and 2 female myelodysplastic syndrome patients. Patients had a mean age of about 70 +/- 6 years, and a diploid cytogenetic profile was the most common. The most frequent mutation was TET2, found in 5 of 11 patients. Six or seven patients responded with complete response or hematologic improvement, and about five patients were non-responders. Response was defined as complete response or hematologic improvement, and any patient who met neither criterion was considered a non-responder. Study-wide findings and limitations: Whether the shared GLIPH2 clusters possibly recognize novel MDS antigens was not confirmed and still needs to be tested experimentally. Novel clonotypes were found to emerge more often in responders, whereas more contracted clonotypes were observed in non-responders after treatment. Age matching of healthy control donors to MDS patients was not performed, and the MDS versus healthy comparison could have been impacted by this lack of age matching. Only approximately 11 patients were analyzed, so the cohort was small. After treatment with a hypomethylating agent, no significant changes in richness, rarefaction diversity or clonality were seen, whether all patients were considered together or each response group separately.

T-cell subsets were not sorted, so the analysis was performed on bulk bone marrow. TCR beta CDR3 regions were immunosequenced from bone marrow of roughly 11 myelodysplastic syndrome patients before and after hypomethylating agent therapy. Each patient contributed a baseline bone marrow plus two to three bone marrows at different post-treatment timepoints for longitudinal repertoire tracking. Whole bone marrow served as the source for genomic DNA extraction, with DNA quality checked using TapeStation, NanoDrop OneC and PicoGreen assays. This specimen was bone marrow, taken before or after starting hypomethylating agent treatment for myelodysplastic syndrome (not recorded which). This receptor was taken from a human donor with myelodysplastic syndrome.

The CDR3 in this case is CASSPPGVGGNQPQHF. The sequence in DNA is TGTGCCAGCAGTCCCCCCGGGGTGGGTGGCAATCAGCCCCAGCATTTT. The chain is assembled from TRBV2 and TRBJ1-5, with the D gene not confidently named. CDR1 and CDR2, per the germline V gene, are SNHLY and FYNNEI. V is pared back by 5 bases and J by 2 bases, with 16 bases lying between the germline termini. The CDR3 goes from the cysteine to the phenylalanine over 16 residues. Only the CDR3 DNA stays, 48 bases, in frame from base 1.